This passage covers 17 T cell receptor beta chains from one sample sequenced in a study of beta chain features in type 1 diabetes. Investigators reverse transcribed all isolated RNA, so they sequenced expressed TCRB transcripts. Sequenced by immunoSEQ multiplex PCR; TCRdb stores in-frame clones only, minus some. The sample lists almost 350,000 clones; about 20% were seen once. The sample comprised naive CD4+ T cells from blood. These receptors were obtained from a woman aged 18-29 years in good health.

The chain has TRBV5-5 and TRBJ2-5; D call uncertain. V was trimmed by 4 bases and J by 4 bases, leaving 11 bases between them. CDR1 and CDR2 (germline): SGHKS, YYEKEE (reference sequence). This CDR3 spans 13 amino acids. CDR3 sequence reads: CASSLDGRETQYF. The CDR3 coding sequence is TGTGCCAGCAGCCTGGATGGGCGAGAGACCCAGTACTTC.

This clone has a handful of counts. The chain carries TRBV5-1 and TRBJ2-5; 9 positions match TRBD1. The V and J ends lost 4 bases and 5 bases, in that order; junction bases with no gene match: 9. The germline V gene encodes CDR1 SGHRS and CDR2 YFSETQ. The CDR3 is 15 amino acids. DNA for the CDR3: TGCGCCAGCAGCCCCGGGACAGGGTCGGTGGAGACCCAGTACTTC. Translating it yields CASSPGTGSVETQYF.

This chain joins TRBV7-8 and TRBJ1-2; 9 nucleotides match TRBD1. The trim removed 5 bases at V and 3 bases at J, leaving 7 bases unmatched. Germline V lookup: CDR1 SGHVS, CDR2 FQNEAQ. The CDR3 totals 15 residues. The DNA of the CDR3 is TGTGCCAGCAGCCCAGACAGGGGGTCTCACTATGGCTACACCTTC. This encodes CASSPDRGSHYGYTF.

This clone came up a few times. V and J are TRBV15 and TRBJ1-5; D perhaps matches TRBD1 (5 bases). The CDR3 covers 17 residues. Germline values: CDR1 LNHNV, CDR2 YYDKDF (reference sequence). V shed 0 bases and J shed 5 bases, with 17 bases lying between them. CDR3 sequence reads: CATSRDWGDGGDQPQHF. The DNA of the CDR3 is TGTGCCACCAGCAGAGATTGGGGCGATGGAGGGGATCAGCCCCAGCATTTT.

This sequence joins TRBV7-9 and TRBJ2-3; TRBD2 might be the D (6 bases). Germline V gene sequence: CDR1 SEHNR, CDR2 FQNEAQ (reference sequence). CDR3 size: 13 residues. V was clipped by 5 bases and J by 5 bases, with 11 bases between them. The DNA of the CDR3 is TGTGCCAGCAGCGGGGACTTACGAGATACGCAGTATTTT. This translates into CASSGDLRDTQYF.

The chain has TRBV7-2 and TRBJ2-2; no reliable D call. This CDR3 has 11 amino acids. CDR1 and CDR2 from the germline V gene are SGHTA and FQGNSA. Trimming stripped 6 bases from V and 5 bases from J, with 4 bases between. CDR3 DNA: TGTGCCAGCAGTCTAACCGGGGAGCTGTTTTTT. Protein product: CASSLTGELFF.

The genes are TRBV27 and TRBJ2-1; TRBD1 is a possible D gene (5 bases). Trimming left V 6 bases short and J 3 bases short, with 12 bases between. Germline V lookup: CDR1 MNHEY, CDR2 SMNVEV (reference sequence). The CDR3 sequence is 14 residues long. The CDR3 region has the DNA TGTGCCAGCAGAGGGGAAGAGAACTACAATGAGCAGTTCTTC. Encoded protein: CASRGEENYNEQFF.

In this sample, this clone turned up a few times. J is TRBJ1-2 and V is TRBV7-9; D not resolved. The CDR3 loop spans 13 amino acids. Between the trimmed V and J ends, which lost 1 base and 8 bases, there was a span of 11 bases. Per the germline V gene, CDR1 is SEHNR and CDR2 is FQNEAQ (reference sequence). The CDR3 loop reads CASSLELRGGYTF. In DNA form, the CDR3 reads TGTGCCAGCAGCTTAGAGCTGCGAGGGGGCTACACCTTC.

CDR3 amino acids: CATSRERTGERTQYF. Here the CDR3 DNA reads TGTGCCACCAGCAGAGAGAGGACAGGGGAGCGGACCCAGTACTTC. The V gene is TRBV15, the J gene TRBJ2-5, with 9 nucleotides matching TRBD1. Germline assignment: CDR1 LNHNV and CDR2 YYDKDF (reference sequence). Losses at the gene ends were 0 bases for V and 7 bases for J; bases not matched to a gene: 6. The CDR3 contains 15 residues.

Here the CDR3 reads CAWSVLAGSNQPQHF. The CDR3 nucleotides read TGTGCCTGGAGTGTACTGGCAGGGTCTAATCAGCCCCAGCATTTT. J is TRBJ1-5 and V is TRBV30, with D possibly being TRBD1 (5 bases). Germline lookup yields CDR1 GTSNPN and CDR2 SVGIG (reference sequence). The CDR3 sequence is 15 residues long. V gave up 0 bases and J gave up 4 bases, with 13 bases separating them. The full variable domain, its missing parts supplied by reference TRBV30 and TRBJ1-5, is SQTIHQWPATLVQPVGSPLSLECTVEGTSNPNLYWYRQAAGRGLQLLFYSVGIGQISSEVPQNLSASRPQDRQFILSSKKLLLSDSGFYLCAWSVLAGSNQPQHFGDGTRLSIL.

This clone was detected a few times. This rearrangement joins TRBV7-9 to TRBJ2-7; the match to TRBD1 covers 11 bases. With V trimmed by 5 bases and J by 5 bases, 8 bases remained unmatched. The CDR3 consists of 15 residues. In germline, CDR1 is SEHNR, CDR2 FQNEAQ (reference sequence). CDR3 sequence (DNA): TGTGCCAGCAGCCCATGGACAGGGGGCGAGGACGAGCAGTACTTC. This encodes CASSPWTGGEDEQYF.

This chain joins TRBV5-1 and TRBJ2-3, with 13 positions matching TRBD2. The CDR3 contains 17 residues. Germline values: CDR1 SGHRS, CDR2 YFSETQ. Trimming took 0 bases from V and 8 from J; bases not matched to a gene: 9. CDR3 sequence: CASSLGTSGGLGGTQYF. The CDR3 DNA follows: TGCGCCAGCAGCTTGGGGACTAGCGGGGGCCTCGGAGGTACGCAGTATTTT.

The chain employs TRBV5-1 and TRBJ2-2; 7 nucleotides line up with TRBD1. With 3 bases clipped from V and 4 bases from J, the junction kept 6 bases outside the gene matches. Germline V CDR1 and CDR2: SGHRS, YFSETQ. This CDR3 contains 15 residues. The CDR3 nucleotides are TGCGCCAGCAGCTACGGGACAGAGCGCACCGGGGAGCTGTTTTTT. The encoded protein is CASSYGTERTGELFF.

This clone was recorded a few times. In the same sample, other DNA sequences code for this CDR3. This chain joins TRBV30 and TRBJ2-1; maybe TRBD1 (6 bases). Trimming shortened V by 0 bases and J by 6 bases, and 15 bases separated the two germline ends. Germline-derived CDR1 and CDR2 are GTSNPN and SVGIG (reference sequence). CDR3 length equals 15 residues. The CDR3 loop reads CAWSVRGGRGNEQFF. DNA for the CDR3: TGTGCCTGGAGTGTACGAGGGGGACGTGGCAATGAGCAGTTCTTC.

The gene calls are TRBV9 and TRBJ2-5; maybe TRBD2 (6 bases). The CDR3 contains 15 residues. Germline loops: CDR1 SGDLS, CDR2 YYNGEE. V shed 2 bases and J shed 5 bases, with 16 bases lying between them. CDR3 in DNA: TGTGCCAGCAGCGTTCTGGGAGGCCCCCAGGAGACCCAGTACTTC. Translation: CASSVLGGPQETQYF.

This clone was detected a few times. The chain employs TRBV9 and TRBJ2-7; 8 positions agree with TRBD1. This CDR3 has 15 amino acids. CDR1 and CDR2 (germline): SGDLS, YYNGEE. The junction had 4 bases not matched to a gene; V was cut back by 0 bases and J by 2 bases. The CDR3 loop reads CASSVDTGGTYEQYF. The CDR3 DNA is TGTGCCAGCAGCGTAGACACAGGGGGTACCTACGAGCAGTACTTC.

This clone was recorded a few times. For the CDR3, the DNA is TGTGCTAGTGGTTTGGACGGCAGGGAATCGAACACCGGGGAGCTGTTTTTT. Amino acids: CASGLDGRESNTGELFF. J is TRBJ2-2 and V is TRBV12-5; perhaps TRBD1 as D (5 bases). With 1 base removed from V and 0 bases from J, the gap between germline ends came to 12 bases. The V gene's germline CDR1 is LGHNT and CDR2 FRNRAP. CDR3 length: 17 residues.